These 27 T cell receptor beta chains came from one sample sequenced in a study of blood T cell repertoires in COVID-19. Assay used: immunoSEQ multiplex PCR; TCRdb lists only in-frame clones, some missing. The sample has 300,000 to 350,000 clones, just under 90% seen once. Sequencing was performed on PBMCs or T cells enriched from blood (not recorded which). The source is a woman in her twenties or thirties who had recovered from COVID-19.

V and J are TRBV9 and TRBJ2-2; 9 nucleotides match TRBD2. There are 16 residues in the CDR3. Germline CDR1 and CDR2: SGDLS and YYNGEE. V lost 0 bases to trimming and J lost 5 bases; unmatched junction nucleotides: 5. The CDR3 bases are TGTGCCAGCAGCGTAGATAGCGGGAGCGGTACCGGGGAGCTGTTTTTT. It encodes CASSVDSGSGTGELFF.

This rearrangement joins TRBV10-3 to TRBJ2-7; 9 bases are shared with TRBD1. The CDR3 has 13 amino acids. J lost 2 bases, V lost 9 bases, and 5 bases had no gene match. CDR1 is ENHRY, CDR2 SYGVKD, per germline. CDR3 in amino acids: CAITGGAAYEQYF. The CDR3 DNA is TGTGCCATTACAGGGGGCGCCGCCTACGAGCAGTACTTC.

The chain couples TRBV5-6 to TRBJ2-7; the match to TRBD2 covers 7 bases. CDR3 length: 17 residues. Looked up from germline, CDR1 is SGHDT and CDR2 is YYEEEE. With V trimmed by 4 bases and J by 0 bases, 13 bases remained unmatched. This CDR3 is CASSPPHGGSSSYEQYF. CDR3 in DNA: TGTGCCAGCAGCCCCCCCCACGGCGGGAGTAGCTCCTACGAGCAGTACTTC.

The chain employs TRBV2 and TRBJ1-6; TRBD1 aligns across 8 bases. Germline values: CDR1 SNHLY, CDR2 FYNNEI. The CDR3 consists of 21 residues. V lost 4 bases to trimming and J lost 5 bases; unmatched junction nucleotides: 22. CDR3 region: CASSAAGFVRGPRSDNSPLHF. In DNA, the CDR3 is TGTGCCAGCAGTGCCGCGGGGTTCGTCAGGGGGCCAAGGTCAGATAATTCACCCCTCCACTTT.

V usage is TRBV5-1 and J usage is TRBJ2-1; 12 nucleotides match TRBD2. V was pared by 4 bases and J by 10 bases, with 15 bases of the junction left unmatched. The germline V gene encodes CDR1 SGHRS and CDR2 YFSETQ. This CDR3 has 17 residues. Here the CDR3 DNA reads TGCGCCAGCAGCAATCCCGGCGGACTAGCGGGACCCCCAGAGCAGTTCTTC. This encodes CASSNPGGLAGPPEQFF.

This chain links TRBV7-6 with TRBJ2-7; 12 nucleotides agree with TRBD2. Germline V lookup: CDR1 SGHVS, CDR2 FNYEAQ. With V trimmed by 1 base and J by 1 base, 5 bases remained unmatched. The CDR3 contains 17 residues. Here the CDR3 reads CASSLGLAGDLSYEQYF. In DNA, the CDR3 is TGTGCCAGCAGCTTAGGACTAGCGGGAGACCTTTCCTACGAGCAGTACTTC.

The V gene is TRBV13, the J gene TRBJ2-1, with D perhaps matching TRBD2 (6 bases). This CDR3 has 16 amino acids. The V gene lost 0 bases and the J gene lost 2 bases, with 11 bases spanning the gap. The V gene's germline CDR1 is PRHDT and CDR2 FYEKMQ (reference sequence). CDR3 sequence: CASSLGRGRTYNEQFF. CDR3 bases: TGTGCCAGCAGCTTAGGCCGGGGGAGGACCTACAATGAGCAGTTCTTC.

The rearrangement links TRBV5-5 to TRBJ2-7; TRBD1 matches at 8 bases. The V segment lost 3 bases and the J segment 3 bases; nucleotides outside the gene matches: 8. This CDR3 has 15 amino acids. Germline assignment: CDR1 SGHKS and CDR2 YYEKEE (reference sequence). The chain's CDR3 is CASSSAGTGDYEQYF. CDR3 sequence (DNA): TGTGCCAGCAGCTCTGCCGGGACAGGAGACTACGAGCAGTACTTC.

CDR3 sequence: CATSRTRGYTEAFF. CDR3 sequence (DNA): TGTGCCACCAGCAGAACCAGGGGTTACACTGAAGCTTTCTTT. The chain combines TRBV15 with TRBJ1-1; TRBD1 might be the D (6 bases). Trimming shortened V by 2 bases and J by 3 bases, and 10 bases separated the two germline ends. Germline CDR1 and CDR2: LNHNV and YYDKDF (reference sequence). The CDR3 spans 14 residues.

The CDR3 spells CASRGQLSSYEQYF. The CDR3 nucleotides read TGCGCCAGCAGGGGACAGCTGAGCTCCTACGAGCAGTACTTC. The V gene is TRBV5-1, the J gene TRBJ2-7; TRBD1 aligns across 7 bases. The CDR3 runs to 14 residues. The J segment lost 0 bases and the V segment lost 5 bases, leaving 5 bases of the junction unmatched. CDR1 is SGHRS and CDR2 is YFSETQ in the germline V gene.

The chain employs TRBV5-4 and TRBJ2-7; 7 positions agree with TRBD2. Per germline, CDR1 SGHNT and CDR2 YYREEE (reference sequence). Trimming cost V 0 bases and J 2 bases; bases outside gene matches: 5. The CDR3 length is 15 residues. The CDR3 sequence is CASSLAREPPYEQYF. CDR3 in DNA: TGTGCCAGCAGCTTGGCGCGGGAGCCTCCCTACGAGCAGTACTTC.

This chain connects TRBV15 to TRBJ2-3; the D gene is possibly TRBD1 (6 bases). The CDR3 consists of 15 residues. Germline V gene lookup returns CDR1 LNHNV and CDR2 YYDKDF (reference sequence). Trimming shortened V by 6 bases and J by 3 bases, and 16 bases separated the two germline ends. In DNA, the CDR3 is TGTGCCACCAGATCCCTCGGCAGGGGAACAGATACGCAGTATTTT. It yields the protein CATRSLGRGTDTQYF.

The rearrangement joins TRBV19 to TRBJ2-1; 8 nucleotides match TRBD1. The V gene's germline CDR1 is LNHDA and CDR2 SQIVND (reference sequence). This CDR3 has 17 residues. The trim removed 0 bases at V and 6 bases at J, leaving 10 bases unmatched. CDR3 protein: CASSIDGSGQGLNEQFF. CDR3 sequence (DNA): TGTGCCAGTAGTATAGATGGGTCTGGACAGGGACTCAATGAGCAGTTCTTC.

V usage is TRBV7-5 and J usage is TRBJ2-7; TRBD1, the table's D call, was not compared with the DNA. TRBV7-5 is a documented pseudogene. This CDR3 contains 11 residues. The CDR3 sequence is CARRNNYEQYF. DNA of the CDR3: TGTGCCAGAAGAAACAACTACGAGCAGTACTTC.

The chain combines TRBV3-1 (or the pseudogene TRBV3-2) with TRBJ2-1, with D perhaps TRBD1 (6 bases). CDR3 length: 15 amino acids. Trimming took 0 bases from V and 4 from J, leaving 10 bases between them. Germline V gives CDR1 LGHDT, CDR2 YNNKEL (reference sequence). The chain's CDR3 is CASSQDQGSYNEQFF. Written as DNA, the CDR3 is TGTGCCAGCAGCCAAGATCAGGGGTCTTACAATGAGCAGTTCTTC.

Regarding this clone: Other nucleotide sequences in the sample specify the same CDR3. The J gene is TRBJ2-7, the V gene TRBV11-2, with TRBD1 matching 7 bases. J gave up 4 bases and V 6 bases, and 3 bases lay outside the gene matches. This CDR3 has 12 residues. CDR1 and CDR2 from the germline V gene are SGHAT and FQNNGV. Written as DNA, the CDR3 is TGTGCCAGCAGTTCACAGGGGTACGAGCAGTACTTC. It codes for CASSSQGYEQYF.

The chain carries TRBV9 and TRBJ2-7; 8 bases map to TRBD1. The CDR3 totals 14 residues. Trimming at V came to 3 bases and at J to 4 bases, leaving 6 bases not matched to a gene. Per the germline V gene, CDR1 is SGDLS and CDR2 is YYNGEE. CDR3 residues: CASSGDRPVYEQYF. Written as DNA, the CDR3 is TGTGCCAGCAGCGGGGACAGGCCCGTATACGAGCAGTACTTC.

The J gene is TRBJ1-2, the V gene TRBV3-1 (or the pseudogene TRBV3-2); D is uncertain. The CDR3 has 16 residues. Germline lookup yields CDR1 LGHDT and CDR2 YNNKEL (reference sequence). Between the trimmed V and J ends, which lost 6 bases and 0 bases, there was a span of 17 bases. The CDR3 DNA reads TGTGCCAGCAGTTCTTCATTTGGGGAGACTAACTATGGCTACACCTTC. It codes for CASSSSFGETNYGYTF.

The chain combines TRBV5-5 with TRBJ2-1; perhaps TRBD1 as D (5 bases). V gave up 4 bases and J gave up 7 bases, with 9 bases separating them. CDR3 size: 12 residues. The germline V gene encodes CDR1 SGHKS and CDR2 YYEKEE (reference sequence). The CDR3 coding sequence is TGTGCCAGCAGCAACTCAGGGAATGAGCAGTTCTTC. Translation: CASSNSGNEQFF.

This clone occurred a few times. J is TRBJ1-5 and V is TRBV6-5; a weak D match, TRBD1 (5 bases). The CDR3 is 14 residues long. Germline-derived CDR1 and CDR2 are MNHEY and SVGAGI. The V end was cut by 8 bases, the J end by 3 bases, with 14 bases between. The CDR3 region has the DNA TGTGCCAGCTCATATGGGGGGACCAATCAGCCCCAGCATTTT. This encodes CASSYGGTNQPQHF.

The chain couples TRBV9 to TRBJ2-1; no reliable D call. Germline CDR1 is SGDLS and CDR2 is YYNGEE. CDR3 length equals 14 residues. Trimming pared 3 bases from V and 8 bases from J, leaving 15 bases between. The CDR3 nucleotides are TGTGCCAGCAGCGCGATCGTGGAGAACGATGAGCAGTTCTTC. It specifies CASSAIVENDEQFF.

V gene TRBV7-2 combines with J gene TRBJ2-7; 9 nucleotides agree with TRBD2. J gave up 4 bases and V 5 bases, and 6 bases lay outside the gene matches. The germline V gene has CDR1 SGHTA and CDR2 FQGNSA. CDR3 length equals 14 residues. The CDR3 loop is CASSAGLAAYEQYF. CDR3 nucleotides: TGTGCCAGCAGCGCGGGACTAGCAGCTTACGAGCAGTACTTC.

This clone was counted a single time. This rearrangement joins TRBV29-1 to TRBJ2-7; the match to TRBD2 covers 8 bases. The junction had 9 bases not matched to a gene; V was cut back by 4 bases and J by 7 bases. The CDR3 covers 13 residues. The V gene's germline CDR1 is SQVTM and CDR2 ANQGSEA. The CDR3 region is CSVAGSKREEQYF. Here the CDR3 DNA reads TGCAGCGTTGCAGGGTCTAAGCGGGAGGAGCAGTACTTC.

CDR3 sequence: CASSPIARSTDTQYF. The DNA for the CDR3 is TGTGCCAGCAGTCCCATAGCGAGAAGCACAGATACGCAGTATTTT. The chain joins TRBV27 to TRBJ2-3, with a possible D match to TRBD2 (5 bases). The V end was cut by 5 bases, the J end by 0 bases, with 12 bases between. Germline CDR1 is MNHEY and CDR2 is SMNVEV (reference sequence). The CDR3 runs 15 residues.

In regard to this clone: One end of the junction is discordant with germline, which a read error may explain. The chain combines TRBV10-3 with TRBJ2-7, with 9 bases that match TRBD1. The CDR3 is 14 residues long. CDR1 and CDR2 from the germline V gene are ENHRY and SYGVKD. The CDR3 region is CAISESVEPGTGNF. The CDR3, as DNA: TGTGCCATCAGTGAGTCGGTAGAACCCGGGACAGGGAACTTC.

The chain couples TRBV2 to TRBJ2-2, with D possibly matching TRBD1 (6 bases). V shed 2 bases and J shed 0 bases, with 10 bases lying between them. The CDR3 totals 16 residues. Germline V gene lookup returns CDR1 SNHLY and CDR2 FYNNEI. CDR3 sequence reads: CASSEWGRPNTGELFF. The CDR3 DNA reads TGTGCCAGCAGTGAATGGGGGCGCCCGAACACCGGGGAGCTGTTTTTT. Complete variable domain (other parts from reference TRBV2 and TRBJ2-2): EPEVTQTPSHQVTQMGQEVILRCVPISNHLYFYWYRQILGQKVEFLVSFYNNEISEKSEIFDDQFSVERPDGSNFTLKIRSTKLEDSAMYFCASSEWGRPNTGELFFGEGSRLTVL.

The chain uses TRBV19 and TRBJ2-1; TRBD2 might be the D (5 bases). CDR1 and CDR2 (germline): LNHDA, SQIVND (reference sequence). The V gene lost 3 bases and the J gene lost 1 base, with 16 bases spanning the gap. This CDR3 region has 17 residues. The CDR3 sequence is CASSIRWRGSSYNEQFF. DNA of the CDR3: TGTGCCAGTAGTATTCGGTGGAGAGGGTCATCCTACAATGAGCAGTTCTTC.